The rows below give T cell receptor beta chains drawn from one sample of a study of metastatic and nonmetastatic thyroid tumors. TCRdb re-called the PCR reads via MiXCR. The repertoire has 15,000 or so clones, roughly 24% of them found once; the top ten carry less than 20%. The sample comprised adjacent normal tissue. The receptors originated from a female donor with papillary thyroid cancer or a benign thyroid nodule (not recorded which). Some clones in this sample may be carry-over from other donors' samples. Both conserved end residues are part of each CDR3. D genes are given only for firm matches. Part of the rows lack a size; the others show once, few, many or a class for expanded clones.

size,D,V,J,CDR3,DNA
few,TRBD1,TRBV19,TRBJ2-5,CASRPRQGRGETQYF,TGTGCCAGTAGACCCCGACAGGGTAGGGGAGAGACCCAGTACTTC
NA,TRBD1,TRBV10-3,TRBJ2-1,CAISALGQGARDEQFF,TGTGCCATCAGCGCCTTAGGGCAGGGGGCGCGAGATGAGCAGTTCTTC
few,NA,TRBV6-2/TRBV6-3,TRBJ2-1,CASSYSSIYNEQFF,TGTGCCAGCAGTTACTCGAGCATATACAATGAGCAGTTCTTC
few,NA,TRBV18,TRBJ1-1,CASSQSFQNTEAFF,TGTGCCAGCTCCCAATCTTTCCAGAACACTGAAGCTTTCTTT
NA,NA,TRBV7-9,TRBJ1-1,CASRGAGMGNTEAFF,TGTGCCAGCAGGGGGGCAGGAATGGGGAACACTGAAGCTTTCTTT
many,NA,TRBV6-2/TRBV6-3,TRBJ1-5,CASSYLRGSNQPQHF,TGTGCCAGCAGTTACTTGAGGGGGAGCAATCAGCCCCAGCATTTT
few,NA,TRBV7-6,TRBJ1-3,CASSLGDGSSGNTIYF,TGTGCCAGCAGCTTAGGCGACGGCAGCTCTGGAAACACCATATATTTT
NA,NA,TRBV19,TRBJ1-5,CASSMEGLGQPQHF,TGTGCCAGTAGTATGGAGGGATTAGGGCAGCCCCAGCATTTT
NA,NA,TRBV6-1,TRBJ1-1,CASSTPGRTNTEAFF,TGTGCCAGCAGTACCCCTGGGCGGACGAACACTGAAGCTTTCTTT
NA,TRBD2,TRBV4-1,TRBJ2-1,CASSRSGSRYNEQFF,TGCGCCAGCAGCCGTAGCGGGAGTCGGTACAATGAGCAGTTCTTC
NA,TRBD1,TRBV11-2,TRBJ1-2,CASSLTGQGPYGYTF,TGTGCCAGCAGCTTAACCGGACAGGGCCCTTATGGCTACACCTTC
few,TRBD2,TRBV6-1,TRBJ2-5,CASSAGLAGDFGETQYF,TGTGCCAGCAGTGCGGGTTTAGCGGGAGATTTTGGGGAGACCCAGTACTTC
few,TRBD2,TRBV11-1,TRBJ2-1,CAIYTAGLAGVREQFF,TGTGCCATCTACACTGCGGGACTAGCGGGAGTCAGAGAGCAGTTCTTC
NA,NA,TRBV20-1,TRBJ1-2,CSARIGGVDSYGYTF,TGCAGTGCCAGGATCGGCGGGGTGGACAGCTATGGCTACACCTTC
large,NA,TRBV6-1,TRBJ1-5,CASSEARVSVYSNQPQHF,TGTGCCAGCAGTGAAGCTAGGGTTTCCGTCTATAGCAATCAGCCCCAGCATTTT
few,NA,TRBV6-1,TRBJ2-2,CASSFLVGGSGELFF,TGTGCCAGCAGTTTTCTCGTGGGGGGCAGCGGGGAGCTGTTTTTT
few,TRBD2,TRBV10-1,TRBJ2-3,CAGKGRASGSTDTQYF,TGCGCCGGAAAGGGTAGGGCTAGCGGAAGCACAGATACGCAGTATTTT
few,TRBD2,TRBV13,TRBJ2-7,CASSRGTSGIYEQYF,TGTGCCAGCAGCCGCGGGACTAGCGGAATCTACGAGCAGTACTTC
once,TRBD1,TRBV11-2,TRBJ1-1,CASSLKIGTGIVNTEAFF,TGTGCCAGCAGCTTAAAAATCGGGACAGGGATCGTCAACACTGAAGCTTTCTTT
NA,TRBD2,TRBV28,TRBJ2-2,CASSPGTSDTGELFF,TGTGCCAGCAGTCCTGGGACTAGCGACACCGGGGAGCTGTTTTTT
NA,TRBD1,TRBV29-1,TRBJ2-7,CSVRDRVSHEQYF,TGCAGCGTGAGGGACAGGGTATCCCACGAGCAGTACTTC
few,TRBD1,TRBV5-1,TRBJ1-3,CASQGQPSGNTIYF,TGCGCCAGCCAGGGACAGCCCTCTGGAAACACCATATATTTT
NA,NA,TRBV11-1,TRBJ2-3,CASSWVSGGGTDTQYF,TGTGCCAGCAGCTGGGTTTCTGGCGGGGGCACAGATACGCAGTATTTT
NA,NA,TRBV6-2/TRBV6-3,TRBJ1-1,CASSQGTEAFF,TGTGCCAGCAGTCAGGGAACTGAAGCTTTCTTT
NA,TRBD2,TRBV11-2,TRBJ2-1,CASILEGGSYNEQFF,TGTGCCAGCATCTTGGAAGGCGGGAGCTACAATGAGCAGTTCTTC
medium-sized,TRBD1,TRBV5-1,TRBJ2-5,CASSPDRVRETQYF,TGCGCCAGCAGCCCTGACAGGGTTCGAGAGACCCAGTACTTC
few,NA,TRBV2,TRBJ2-1,CASRIYQTYEQFF,TGTGCCAGCAGAATCTACCAGACATATGAGCAGTTCTTC
NA,NA,TRBV5-1,TRBJ1-2,CASSLALTANYGYTF,TGCGCCAGCAGCTTGGCACTTACAGCCAACTATGGCTACACCTTC
few,TRBD1,TRBV2,TRBJ2-2,CASSKDRGYTGELFF,TGTGCCAGCAGTAAGGACAGGGGGTACACCGGGGAGCTGTTTTTT
NA,NA,TRBV27,TRBJ2-1,CASSLTGSNEQFF,TGTGCCAGCAGTTTAACAGGGTCAAATGAGCAGTTCTTC
large,TRBD2,TRBV19,TRBJ2-1,CASSTGLAGTNEQFF,TGTGCCAGTAGTACTGGACTAGCGGGCACCAATGAGCAGTTCTTC